The rows below give T cell receptor beta chains drawn from one sample of a study of STAT3 mutations in large granular lymphocyte leukemia. TCRdb keeps only in-frame clones here, not all; method: immunoSEQ multiplex PCR. The sample records 30,000 to 40,000 clones, approximately 83% being singletons. The sequenced sample was peripheral blood mononuclear cells. The receptors shown here come from a man aged 60 to 69 with T-cell large granular lymphocyte leukemia. Some clones in this sample may be carry-over from other donors' samples. The conserved cysteine and the conserved F or W are not part of the CDR3 here. Some rows mark clone size as missing; the rest say once, few, many or name a class of expanded clone.

J gene,V gene,clone size,CDR3 protein
TRBJ1-6,TRBV28,.,ASTSPDRNNSPLH
TRBJ2-3,TRBV5-1,few,ASRPIGSGSYLDTQY
TRBJ2-1,TRBV6-6,.,ASSSRNEQF
TRBJ2-3,TRBV5-1,.,ASSSGSSSTDTQY
TRBJ2-1,TRBV9,.,ASSAASLPYNEQF
TRBJ1-1,TRBV30,.,AWSVSYTAF
TRBJ2-5,TRBV5-1,once,ASTDDRARGETQY
TRBJ1-6,TRBV28,.,ASSPPSNSPLH
TRBJ1-2,TRBV14,.,ASSPRWGAPVYGYT
TRBJ1-3,TRBV7-9,.,ASSWLGTGSGNTIY
TRBJ2-5,TRBV11-3,.,ASSSGLAGLETQY
TRBJ1-1,TRBV7-9,.,ASSLGQGAEAF
TRBJ1-3,TRBV30,.,ASNLWGGNTIY
TRBJ1-1,TRBV5-6,.,ASSLSPYSNTEAF
TRBJ2-7,TRBV4-1,few,ASTEGGASFYEQY
TRBJ2-3,TRBV7-8,.,ASSLRWSSGRLDTQY
TRBJ2-3,TRBV7-9,.,ASGGGWADTQY
TRBJ1-5,TRBV7-4,.,ASRIPGAGTPKGVNQPQH
TRBJ1-2,TRBV7-2,.,ASSSTGYYGYT
TRBJ1-4,TRBV2,.,ASSPRGRVYEKLF
TRBJ1-5,TRBV6-5,.,ASTRQPGGQPQH
TRBJ1-1,TRBV14,.,ASSRPTGGVNTEAF
TRBJ1-2,TRBV28,.,ASSLSRQPPGGYT
TRBJ1-2,TRBV19,.,ASTGGQGDYGYT
TRBJ1-1,TRBV5-4,.,ASSLPGMNTEAF
TRBJ2-3,TRBV30,few,AWKAGLFSDTQY
TRBJ2-7,TRBV25-1,.,ASSDRLAVTYEQY
TRBJ2-7,TRBV5-1,.,ASKNLAGGSEQY
TRBJ2-1,TRBV14,.,ASSHTLSFNNEQF
TRBJ2-7,TRBV15,.,ATSSPLSGADEQY
TRBJ1-2,TRBV25-1,.,ASSVLPGGVGGYT
TRBJ2-3,TRBV7-2,.,ASSFSSRLATDTQY
TRBJ2-2,TRBV7-7,.,ASSLGGGRAGELF
TRBJ1-1,TRBV2,.,ASSREGEAF
TRBJ2-2,TRBV18,.,ASSPKSDRGTGELF
TRBJ1-1,TRBV14,.,ASSQGGGQGAEAF
TRBJ2-3,TRBV29-1,.,SVGAGTSSDTQY
TRBJ2-3,TRBV5-1,few,ASSLAQPLGTDTQY
TRBJ1-3,TRBV27,.,ASSFLPTGGAGNTIY
TRBJ2-5,TRBV7-9,.,ASSPWDRAQY
TRBJ1-2,TRBV10-3,.,AISRDGAGKSYGYT
TRBJ1-4,TRBV7-9,.,ASSLGGTGEKLF
TRBJ2-5,TRBV29-1,.,SVSWGTSQVETQY
TRBJ2-7,TRBV6-1,once,ASTAGSYEQY
TRBJ1-4,TRBV7-6,once,ASSPWGDGRDEKLF